This T cell receptor (beta chain) emerged from a study of PD-1 blockade in classical Hodgkin lymphoma. Findings and caveats of the study: Repertoires differed for reasons still undefined, possibly disease activity or prior therapy. The authors excluded patients who started nivolumab under 1 year after ASCT. Compared with healthy donors, newly diagnosed patients reportedly showed lower baseline TCR diversity.

TCRdb's copy holds only in-frame clones and misses some; the assay was immunoSEQ multiplex PCR. The sample holds 35,000 to 55,000 clones, roughly 78% seen once. The V gene lost 0 bases and the J gene lost 9 bases, with 6 bases spanning the gap. CDR1 and CDR2 from the germline V gene are SGHRS and YFSETQ. The CDR3 totals 11 residues. To note about this clone: Its antigen is not known.

Each patient relapsed following autologous stem cell transplantation, and prior brentuximab vedotin exposure differed. This rearrangement joins TRBV5-1 to TRBJ1-1, with D uncertain. The clonotype was recovered from a human donor with classical Hodgkin lymphoma. This specimen consisted of peripheral blood mononuclear cells (PBMCs), obtained before the second cycle of nivolumab. The CDR3 reads CASSLGPKAFF. The CDR3 DNA is TGCGCCAGCAGCTTGGGGCCTAAAGCTTTCTTT.